Below are 18 T cell receptor beta chains sequenced from a single sample in a study of control samples from healthy donors and cancer patients. Profiled with immunoSEQ multiplex PCR; TCRdb holds only in-frame clones, not every one. This repertoire shows about 49,000 clones, around 86% found once; its top ten account for 2.8%. Sequencing was carried out using PBMCs. The receptors originated from a woman aged 50 to 60 with lung cancer.

The V and J genes are TRBV6-4 and TRBJ1-2; maybe TRBD1 (5 bases). Germline CDR1 is MRHNA and CDR2 is SNTAGT. The CDR3 loop spans 14 amino acids. The V end was cut by 6 bases, the J end by 2 bases, with 13 bases between. The CDR3 nucleotides read TGTGCCAGCAGCGAGAACGACAGAAACTATGGCTACACCTTC. Its translation: CASSENDRNYGYTF.

The CDR3, as DNA: TGTGCCAGCAGCCAAGGAGGGAGGTTCGGGAATGAGCAGTTCTTC. It specifies CASSQGGRFGNEQFF. The rearrangement joins TRBV3-1 (or the pseudogene TRBV3-2) to TRBJ2-1; tentatively, D is TRBD2 (6 bases). Germline assignment: CDR1 LGHDT and CDR2 YNNKEL (reference sequence). Trimming left V 1 base short and J 7 bases short, with 14 bases between. This CDR3 has 15 amino acids.

Turning to this clone: Germline is not matched at one junction end, which may reflect a read error. The rearrangement uses TRBV19 and TRBJ1-6; D is unclear. CDR1 LNHDA and CDR2 SQIVND come from the germline V gene (reference sequence). The CDR3 is 13 residues long. CDR3 nucleotide sequence: TGTGCCAGTAGTATAGAAGGGAACTCACTCCTCCACTTT. This sequence encodes CASSIEGNSLLHF.

The chain has TRBV30 and TRBJ1-2; D is undetermined. Germline V CDR1 and CDR2: GTSNPN, SVGIG (reference sequence). The CDR3 extends over 14 amino acids. Trimming removed 1 base from V and 3 bases from J, with 12 bases in between. CDR3: CAWSGGIVHYGYTF. The CDR3 DNA follows: TGTGCCTGGAGTGGGGGAATCGTGCACTATGGCTACACCTTC. Full variable domain (missing parts from reference TRBV30 and TRBJ1-2): SQTIHQWPATLVQPVGSPLSLECTVEGTSNPNLYWYRQAAGRGLQLLFYSVGIGQISSEVPQNLSASRPQDRQFILSSKKLLLSDSGFYLCAWSGGIVHYGYTFGSGTRLTVV.

V gene TRBV7-6 combines with J gene TRBJ2-5; TRBD1 might be the D (5 bases). Deletions cut 1 base from V and 2 bases from J, with 14 bases between. The CDR3 consists of 16 residues. CDR1 and CDR2 (germline): SGHVS, FNYEAQ. The chain's CDR3 is CASSLGGSGNQETQYF. Written as DNA, the CDR3 is TGTGCCAGCAGCTTAGGGGGATCAGGGAATCAAGAGACCCAGTACTTC.

To note about this clone: This specimen includes other DNA sequences encoding the same CDR3. V is TRBV9 and J is TRBJ1-1; D is possibly TRBD1 (5 bases). Germline V lookup: CDR1 SGDLS, CDR2 YYNGEE. CDR3 length: 14 amino acids. V was trimmed by 5 bases and J by 3 bases, leaving 14 bases between them. The CDR3 protein is CASSTGLRDTEAFF. The DNA for the CDR3 is TGTGCCAGCAGTACGGGGCTAAGGGACACTGAAGCTTTCTTT.

V gene TRBV7-9 combines with J gene TRBJ1-6, with 9 bases identical to TRBD1. The CDR3 is 17 residues long. Unmatched junction bases numbered 5, after V lost 5 bases and J lost 0 bases. The V gene's germline CDR1 is SEHNR and CDR2 FQNEAQ (reference sequence). The CDR3 loop reads CASSGRDRDSYNSPLHF. The CDR3 DNA reads as TGTGCCAGCAGCGGCCGGGACAGGGACTCCTATAATTCACCCCTCCACTTT.

This chain joins TRBV4-1 and TRBJ2-1, with 9 nucleotides matching TRBD2. J lost 14 bases, V lost 0 bases, and 8 bases had no gene match. The CDR3 covers 14 residues. The germline gives CDR1 MGHRA, CDR2 YSYEKL. This CDR3 is CASSQDAGGPVEFF. In nucleotides, the CDR3 is TGCGCCAGCAGCCAAGATGCGGGGGGGCCGGTAGAGTTCTTC.

The chain employs TRBV18 and TRBJ1-1, with D hard to call. Germline lookup yields CDR1 KGHSH and CDR2 LQKENI. The CDR3 extends over 12 amino acids. The V gene lost 4 bases and the J gene lost 4 bases, with 7 bases spanning the gap. In DNA form, the CDR3 reads TGTGCCAGCTCACAGGTTGGCACTGAAGCTTTCTTT. Protein sequence: CASSQVGTEAFF.

The chain recombines TRBV5-1 with TRBJ1-2; 7 bases agree with TRBD1. The CDR3 consists of 14 residues. Per germline, CDR1 SGHRS and CDR2 YFSETQ. The V gene end was trimmed by 6 bases and the J gene end by 4 bases; junction bases not matched to a gene: 9. The CDR3 DNA is TGCGCCAGCAACTTCGGACAGGCCGCCTATGGCTACACCTTC. It yields the protein CASNFGQAAYGYTF.

The CDR3 protein is CASSNRDRGPYEQYF. In DNA form, the CDR3 reads TGTGCCAGCAGCAACCGGGACAGGGGGCCCTACGAGCAGTACTTC. V usage is TRBV9 and J usage is TRBJ2-7, with 12 nucleotides matching TRBD1. The CDR3 extends over 15 amino acids. Germline loops: CDR1 SGDLS, CDR2 YYNGEE. The V segment lost 4 bases and the J segment 2 bases; nucleotides outside the gene matches: 4.

The J gene is TRBJ1-1, the V gene TRBV12-3 or TRBV12-4; D unclear. Between the trimmed V and J ends, which lost 3 bases and 1 base, there was a span of 3 bases. There are 12 residues in the CDR3. CDR3 nucleotides: TGTGCCAGCAGTTTTACGAACACTGAAGCTTTCTTT. Translation gives CASSFTNTEAFF.

As regards this clone: Other DNA sequences in the sample encode the same CDR3. CDR3 coding DNA: TGTGCCAGTAGTTCCCGACAGGGGGGCTATGGCTACACCTTC. Amino acids: CASSSRQGGYGYTF. The chain employs TRBV19 and TRBJ1-2; 9 bases match TRBD1. Germline V lookup: CDR1 LNHDA, CDR2 SQIVND (reference sequence). V dropped 5 bases and J dropped 4; count of bases not matched to a gene: 5. The CDR3 runs to 14 residues.

The V and J genes are TRBV20-1 and TRBJ2-5; 11 bases line up with TRBD2. The CDR3 is 14 residues long. Germline CDR1 DFQATT, CDR2 SNEGSKA (reference sequence). Germline trimming cut 3 bases from V and 5 bases from J; bases unmatched to any gene: 5. DNA for the CDR3: TGCAGTGCTAGTGTAGCGGGGGGGCGGGAGACCCAGTACTTC. Its protein product is CSASVAGGRETQYF.

CDR3: CASSLYPEAFF. CDR3 coding DNA: TGTGCCAGCAGTTTATACCCTGAAGCTTTCTTT. The chain couples TRBV28 to TRBJ1-1; D not certain. The V gene lost 1 base and the J gene lost 6 bases, with 3 bases spanning the gap. The CDR3 is 11 residues long. Germline V lookup: CDR1 MDHEN, CDR2 SYDVKM. Full variable domain (outside the CDR3, taken from reference TRBV28 and TRBJ1-1): DVKVTQSSRYLVKRTGEKVFLECVQDMDHENMFWYRQDPGLGLRLIYFSYDVKMKEKGDIPEGYSVSREKKERFSLILESASTNQTSMYLCASSLYPEAFFGQGTRLTVV.

The CDR3 coding sequence is TGTGCCAGCAGCCTTCCCCAGGATGAGCAGTTCTTC. It codes for CASSLPQDEQFF. J is TRBJ2-1 and V is TRBV9; D gene uncertain. Trimming shortened V by 4 bases and J by 8 bases, and 10 bases separated the two germline ends. Germline assignment: CDR1 SGDLS and CDR2 YYNGEE. This CDR3 is 12 amino acids long.

This rearrangement joins TRBV27 to TRBJ2-7; D is unclear. In germline, CDR1 is MNHEY, CDR2 SMNVEV (reference sequence). The V gene lost 6 bases and the J gene lost 3 bases, with 15 bases spanning the gap. The CDR3 totals 14 residues. The DNA for the CDR3 is TGTGCCAGCAGCCGGACGGCCTTGGACTACGAGCAGTACTTC. It yields the protein CASSRTALDYEQYF.

This clone was picked up one time. The rearrangement joins TRBV7-2 to TRBJ2-5; 8 bases are a match to TRBD2. Germline loops: CDR1 SGHTA, CDR2 FQGNSA. Trimming took 3 bases from V and 5 from J; bases not matched to a gene: 5. The length of the CDR3 is 14 residues. CDR3 sequence: CASSLGPGGETQYF. CDR3 DNA sequence: TGTGCCAGCAGCTTGGGACCGGGGGGGGAGACCCAGTACTTC.